One sample yielded the 18 T cell receptor beta chains listed below, sequenced in a study of T cells in Graves' hyperthyroidism and ophthalmopathy. What was amplified from RNA transcripts were TCR beta CDR3 regions. RT-PCR in the first round (using the HTBI primer set) targeted the TCR CDR3. In TCRdb, the multiplex PCR reads were re-called with MiXCR into one record per CDR3 protein. Of more than 500,000 distinct CDR3 sequences listed, roughly 15% are singletons. Sequences were obtained from blood. These receptors were collected from a woman aged 25-40 years with Graves' hyperthyroidism.

The rearrangement links TRBV7-9 to TRBJ2-1; no firm D call. The ends were cut back, 2 bases at V and 8 bases at J, with 22 bases in the middle. Per germline, CDR1 SEHNR and CDR2 FQNEAQ (reference sequence). The length of the CDR3 is 17 residues. The CDR3 loop reads CASSLYATLGADDEQFF. For the CDR3, the DNA is TGTGCCAGCAGCTTATATGCAACCTTAGGCGCCGACGATGAGCAGTTCTTC.

This clonotype has ten or more counts. The J gene is TRBJ1-2, the V gene TRBV7-2; D remains ambiguous. The germline gives CDR1 SGHTA, CDR2 FQGNSA. V lost 5 bases, J lost 6 bases, and 10 bases lay in between. This CDR3 is 12 amino acids long. CDR3 loop: CASSPTEDGYTF. CDR3 nucleotides: TGTGCCAGCAGCCCGACGGAGGATGGCTACACCTTC.

This chain joins TRBV5-6 and TRBJ2-1; 8 nucleotides line up with TRBD1. V was pared by 4 bases and J by 10 bases, with 7 bases of the junction left unmatched. The length of the CDR3 is 13 residues. Germline V lookup: CDR1 SGHDT, CDR2 YYEEEE. CDR3 sequence (DNA): TGTGCCAGCAGCCCAGGGGGCTCGGGGGAGCAGTTCTTC. Translating it yields CASSPGGSGEQFF.

This clonotype was recorded at least ten times. One junction end does not reproduce the germline sequence, and a read error may be involved. CDR3 in amino acids: CASSLLAGGGNEQFF. CDR3 nucleotide sequence: TGTGCCAGCAGCCTACTAGCGGGAGGGGGTAATGAGCAGTTCTTC. V usage is TRBV5-1 and J usage is TRBJ2-1, with 13 bases lining up with TRBD2. The CDR3 runs to 15 residues. Germline V CDR1 and CDR2: SGHRS, YFSETQ.

This clonotype occurred many times. V usage is TRBV7-2 and J usage is TRBJ2-7; 11 bases are a match to TRBD1. This CDR3 has 14 residues. V dropped 4 bases and J dropped 2; count of bases not matched to a gene: 1. Germline values: CDR1 SGHTA, CDR2 FQGNSA. The CDR3 here is CASSSDRGPYEQYF. The CDR3 DNA reads TGTGCCAGCAGCTCGGACAGGGGGCCCTACGAGCAGTACTTC.

This clonotype was counted at least ten times. The rearrangement links TRBV11-3 to TRBJ2-3; TRBD1 agrees at 10 bases. The CDR3 totals 16 residues. Germline V gene sequence: CDR1 SGHNT, CDR2 YENEEA. V was clipped by 5 bases and J by 2 bases; unmatched bases: 7. The CDR3 DNA is TGTGCCAGCAGCCCCGGGGACAGGGGTTACACAGATACGCAGTATTTT. This sequence encodes CASSPGDRGYTDTQYF.

In its sample, this clonotype was seen many times. This rearrangement joins TRBV3-1 to TRBJ2-7; D is possibly TRBD1 (5 bases). Germline lookup yields CDR1 LGHDT and CDR2 YNNKEL (reference sequence). Trimming left V 1 base short and J 3 bases short, with 10 bases between. CDR3 length: 14 amino acids. DNA for the CDR3: TGTGCCAGCAGCCAAGGGGTCAGGGACTACGAGCAGTACTTC. Protein: CASSQGVRDYEQYF.

This clonotype came up a few times. The gene calls are TRBV4-3 and TRBJ1-4; possible D gene TRBD1, 6 bases. Trimming pared 0 bases from V and 7 bases from J, leaving 15 bases between. The length of the CDR3 is 16 residues. CDR1 is LGHNA, CDR2 YSLEER, per germline. CDR3 amino acids: CASSQETAGHTEKLFF. Here the CDR3 DNA reads TGCGCCAGCAGCCAAGAGACAGCGGGACACACTGAAAAACTGTTTTTT.

The table lists this clonotype with many counts. The J gene is TRBJ2-1, the V gene TRBV6-1; 10 bases line up with TRBD1. Germline V gene lookup returns CDR1 MNHNS and CDR2 SASEGT. The CDR3 loop spans 14 amino acids. J gave up 6 bases and V 6 bases, and 5 bases lay outside the gene matches. The CDR3 nucleotides read TGTGCCAGCAGGAGGACAGGGGGATTCAATGAGCAGTTCTTC. This codes for CASRRTGGFNEQFF.

This clonotype was seen more than once but under ten times. The J gene is TRBJ1-2, the V gene TRBV28; 8 bases align to TRBD1. This CDR3 comprises 14 residues. With V trimmed by 5 bases and J by 7 bases, 9 bases remained unmatched. Germline assignment: CDR1 MDHEN and CDR2 SYDVKM. The chain's CDR3 is CASSIPQGAGGYTF. CDR3 in DNA: TGTGCCAGCAGTATCCCGCAGGGGGCGGGTGGCTACACCTTC.

In this sample, this clonotype turned up many times. The CDR3 bases are TGCGCCAGCAGCTTGGCCGAGGGAGTTACGCAGTATTTT. This sequence encodes CASSLAEGVTQYF. The chain joins TRBV5-1 to TRBJ2-3, with a tentative D call TRBD2 (5 bases). The CDR3 covers 13 residues. The V gene lost 0 bases and the J gene lost 8 bases, with 10 bases spanning the gap. Germline V gives CDR1 SGHRS, CDR2 YFSETQ.

This clonotype was counted ten times or more. The chain combines TRBV28 with TRBJ2-7; D is tentatively TRBD1 or TRBD2 (5 bases each). Germline V gene sequence: CDR1 MDHEN, CDR2 SYDVKM. Trimming removed 5 bases at V and 2 bases at J, with 10 bases between. There are 13 residues in the CDR3. CDR3 region: CASSRDGPYEQYF. CDR3 DNA sequence: TGTGCCAGCAGTCGGGACGGGCCCTACGAGCAGTACTTC.

This clonotype was seen repeatedly, ten times or more. The V gene is TRBV29-1, the J gene TRBJ1-2; 8 bases align to TRBD1. Trimming at V came to 2 bases and at J to 4 bases, leaving 12 bases not matched to a gene. The CDR3 is made up of 16 amino acids. CDR1 is SQVTM, CDR2 ANQGSEA, per germline. The CDR3 reads CSVESDRDRLGYGYTF. CDR3 sequence (DNA): TGCAGCGTTGAATCTGACAGGGACAGGTTGGGCTATGGCTACACCTTC. The full variable domain, with the rest looked up from reference TRBV29-1 and TRBJ1-2, is SAVISQKPSRDICQRGTSLTIQCQVDSQVTMMFWYRQQPGQSLTLIATANQGSEATYESGFVIDKFPISRPNLTFSTLTVSNMSPEDSSIYLCSVESDRDRLGYGYTFGSGTRLTVV.

This clonotype was detected a few times. The chain joins TRBV7-3 to TRBJ2-2; D is possibly TRBD1 (6 bases). There are 15 residues in the CDR3. V was shortened by 5 bases and J by 2 bases, with 12 bases between the two germline ends. Germline lookup yields CDR1 SGHTA and CDR2 FQGTGA. CDR3 region: CASSPKDRNTGELFF. CDR3 sequence (DNA): TGTGCCAGCAGCCCGAAGGACAGAAACACCGGGGAGCTGTTTTTT.

This clonotype was seen at least ten times. CDR3 nucleotide sequence: TGTGCCAGCAGCCCAAGTTGGGGTGGGGAGACCCAGTACTTC. It specifies CASSPSWGGETQYF. The chain has TRBV11-2 and TRBJ2-5, with D hard to call. The CDR3 is 14 residues long. V was clipped by 5 bases and J by 5 bases, with 15 bases between them. Germline V CDR1 and CDR2: SGHAT, FQNNGV.

This clonotype was seen repeatedly, ten times or more. The gene calls are TRBV18 and TRBJ2-5; D not resolved. V gave up 6 bases and J gave up 1 base, with 15 bases separating them. Germline V gives CDR1 KGHSH, CDR2 LQKENI. This CDR3 is built from 15 residues. The CDR3 sequence: CASSQAAEIQETQYF. In DNA, the CDR3 is TGTGCCAGCTCGCAGGCGGCCGAGATCCAAGAGACCCAGTACTTC.

In its sample, this clonotype was seen a few times. The V gene is TRBV28, the J gene TRBJ2-5; TRBD1 matches at 9 bases. Trimming at V came to 6 bases and at J to 6 bases, leaving 11 bases not matched to a gene. Germline values: CDR1 MDHEN, CDR2 SYDVKM. The CDR3 has 15 residues. This chain's CDR3 is CASSLPGQGSKTQYF. CDR3 DNA: TGTGCCAGCAGCCTGCCGGGACAGGGTTCGAAGACCCAGTACTTC.

This clonotype came up many times. V and J are TRBV24-1 and TRBJ2-2; D is unclear. The CDR3 spans 16 residues. V lost 1 base and J lost 0, with 8 bases in between. The germline gives CDR1 KGHDR, CDR2 SFDVKD. The CDR3 DNA reads TGTGCCACCAGTGATTTATCAACCACGAACACCGGGGAGCTGTTTTTT. Its translation is CATSDLSTTNTGELFF.